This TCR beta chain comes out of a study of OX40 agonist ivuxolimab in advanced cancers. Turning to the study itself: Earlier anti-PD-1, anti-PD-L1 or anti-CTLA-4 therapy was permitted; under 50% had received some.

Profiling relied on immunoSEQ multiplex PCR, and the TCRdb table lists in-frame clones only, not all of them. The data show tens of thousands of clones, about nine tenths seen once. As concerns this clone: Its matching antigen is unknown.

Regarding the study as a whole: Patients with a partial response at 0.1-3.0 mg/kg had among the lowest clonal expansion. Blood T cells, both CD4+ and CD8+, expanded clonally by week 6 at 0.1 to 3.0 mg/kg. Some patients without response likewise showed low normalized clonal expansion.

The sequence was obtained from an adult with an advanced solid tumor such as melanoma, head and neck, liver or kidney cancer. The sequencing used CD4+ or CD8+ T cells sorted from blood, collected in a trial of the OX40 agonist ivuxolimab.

The CDR3 DNA is TGTGCCAGCAGCTTAGGTGACGGCGGTTCCTATAATTCACCCCTCCACTTT. This codes for CASSLGDGGSYNSPLHF. The chain couples TRBV11-2 to TRBJ1-6; no definite D call. The CDR3 has 17 residues. Germline values: CDR1 SGHAT, CDR2 FQNNGV. V shed 1 base and J shed 1 base, with 11 bases lying between them.